The 20 T cell receptor beta chains reported below all come from one sample, sequenced in a study of Ad26.COV2.S vaccination and SARS-CoV-2 variants. Treatment reported: around 19 received Ad26.COV2.S at low or high dose, single or two shots; roughly five received placebo; per-sample allocation not given. Vaccine and placebo recipients were sampled on day 63 after the first injection. Assay: immunoSEQ multiplex PCR; the TCRdb copy retains only in-frame clones and omits some. Counted here are about 680,000 clones, 70% to 90% occurring once; the ten biggest clones make up approximately 1.5%. Sequenced here: peripheral blood, sampled in a trial of Ad26.COV2.S vaccine versus placebo. These receptors all come from a person between 18 and 65 years old who received the Ad26.COV2.S COVID-19 vaccine or a placebo.

The V and J genes are TRBV7-9 and TRBJ2-7; unclear D gene. This CDR3 has 15 residues. Trimming stripped 3 bases from V and 0 bases from J, with 12 bases between. Per the germline V gene, CDR1 is SEHNR and CDR2 is FQNEAQ (reference sequence). The DNA of the CDR3 is TGTGCCAGCAGCTTCGTAGGCAGGAGCTCCTACGAGCAGTACTTC. It codes for CASSFVGRSSYEQYF.

The CDR3 is CASSLMGGSYNEQFF. Here the CDR3 DNA reads TGTGCCAGCAGCCTTATGGGGGGGTCGTACAATGAGCAGTTCTTC. V gene TRBV9 combines with J gene TRBJ2-1; TRBD2 matches 7 bases. Trimming cost V 4 bases and J 4 bases; bases outside gene matches: 8. Germline V lookup: CDR1 SGDLS, CDR2 YYNGEE. The CDR3 totals 15 residues.

CDR3 sequence: CASSQTGEQFF. CDR3 nucleotide sequence: TGTGCCAGCAGCCAGACTGGGGAGCAGTTCTTC. The genes are TRBV3-1 (or the pseudogene TRBV3-2) and TRBJ2-1; D call uncertain. The CDR3 totals 11 residues. The germline V gene has CDR1 LGHDT and CDR2 YNNKEL (reference sequence). V gave up 3 bases and J gave up 10 bases, with 7 bases separating them.

The V gene is TRBV11-3, the J gene TRBJ2-1; 15 nucleotides align to TRBD2. This CDR3 spans 16 amino acids. V was clipped by 3 bases and J by 7 bases; unmatched bases: 4. The V gene's germline CDR1 is SGHNT and CDR2 YENEEA. CDR3 amino acids: CASSFRTSGRANEQFF. For the CDR3, the DNA is TGTGCCAGCAGCTTCCGGACTAGCGGGAGGGCGAATGAGCAGTTCTTC.

The rearrangement uses TRBV19 and TRBJ1-3; perhaps TRBD1 as D (6 bases). This CDR3 is 15 amino acids long. Per germline, CDR1 LNHDA and CDR2 SQIVND (reference sequence). Between the trimmed V and J ends, which lost 5 bases and 1 base, there was a span of 12 bases. Here the CDR3 DNA reads TGTGCCAGTAGTTTCCCGGGGGCTTCTGGAAACACCATATATTTT. It codes for CASSFPGASGNTIYF. Combining the CDR3 with reference TRBV19 and TRBJ1-3 gives the whole variable domain DGGITQSPKYLFRKEGQNVTLSCEQNLNHDAMYWYRQDPGQGLRLIYYSQIVNDFQKGDIAEGYSVSREKKESFPLTVTSAQKNPTAFYLCASSFPGASGNTIYFGEGSWLTVV.

Only one count was recorded for this clone. This chain joins TRBV19 and TRBJ1-2; 8 bases map to TRBD1. Germline V gene data show CDR1 as LNHDA and CDR2 as SQIVND (reference sequence). This CDR3 is 15 amino acids long. V was clipped by 4 bases and J by 4 bases; unmatched bases: 8. The CDR3 reads CASSTPGQDRYGYTF. The CDR3 coding sequence is TGTGCCAGTAGTACGCCGGGACAGGACCGCTATGGCTACACCTTC. Drawing the rest from reference TRBV19 and TRBJ1-2, the complete variable domain is DGGITQSPKYLFRKEGQNVTLSCEQNLNHDAMYWYRQDPGQGLRLIYYSQIVNDFQKGDIAEGYSVSREKKESFPLTVTSAQKNPTAFYLCASSTPGQDRYGYTFGSGTRLTVV.

This clone has only one observation. The CDR3 region is CASSSWDSLYF. The DNA of the CDR3 is TGTGCCAGCAGTTCCTGGGACAGTCTCTACTTC. J is TRBJ2-7 and V is TRBV6-5; 7 bases fit TRBD1. The CDR3 extends over 11 amino acids. Per the germline V gene, CDR1 is MNHEY and CDR2 is SVGAGI. Losses at the gene ends were 4 bases for V and 13 bases for J; bases not matched to a gene: 7.

The chain recombines TRBV5-8 with TRBJ1-6, with a weak D call TRBD1 (5 bases). Trimming left V 3 bases short and J 13 bases short, with 11 bases between. Germline CDR1 reads SGHTS; CDR2 reads YDEGEE. This CDR3 contains 12 residues. The CDR3, as DNA: TGTGCCAGCAGCTGGGACGCGGGTCCCCTCCACTTT. Translated, it gives CASSWDAGPLHF.

This chain connects TRBV18 to TRBJ2-1; D call uncertain. Germline-derived CDR1 and CDR2 are KGHSH and LQKENI. CDR3 length: 14 residues. The V and J ends lost 2 bases and 7 bases respectively, with 12 bases between them. The chain's CDR3 is CASSPTVGRNEQFF. The CDR3 nucleotides are TGTGCCAGCTCACCAACTGTTGGGCGTAATGAGCAGTTCTTC.

For the CDR3, the DNA is TGTGCCACCAAAGGGACAGGCGCCAACACTGAAGCTTTCTTT. Its translation: CATKGTGANTEAFF. The V call is TRBV24-1, the J call TRBJ1-1; 8 bases agree with TRBD1. J lost 2 bases, V lost 8 bases, and 6 bases had no gene match. The V gene's germline CDR1 is KGHDR and CDR2 SFDVKD. The CDR3 is made up of 14 amino acids.

Only one count was recorded for this clone. This rearrangement joins TRBV6-5 to TRBJ1-4; D might be TRBD1 (6 bases). The CDR3 contains 15 residues. CDR1 is MNHEY, CDR2 SVGAGI, per germline. With 4 bases removed from V and 8 bases from J, the gap between germline ends came to 17 bases. The CDR3 protein is CASSSSGAGQEKLFF. The CDR3 nucleotides read TGTGCCAGCAGTTCCTCAGGGGCAGGGCAAGAAAAACTGTTTTTT.

The CDR3 DNA is TGCGCCAGCAGCTTGGGGACAGCAAAAAACATTCAGTACTTC. This translates into CASSLGTAKNIQYF. This chain links TRBV5-1 with TRBJ2-4; D may be TRBD1 (6 bases). This CDR3 is 14 amino acids long. V gave up 0 bases and J gave up 4 bases, with 8 bases separating them. Germline V CDR1 and CDR2: SGHRS, YFSETQ.

The chain employs TRBV6-5 and TRBJ2-3; 10 bases line up with TRBD1. CDR3 length: 16 amino acids. Germline CDR1 MNHEY, CDR2 SVGAGI. V shed 2 bases, J shed 4 bases, and the junction held 6 bases outside the gene matches. The CDR3 DNA sequence: TGTGCCAGCAGTTACCGACAGGGGGCGCGGGCAGATACGCAGTATTTT. Translating gives CASSYRQGARADTQYF.

V and J are TRBV29-1 and TRBJ2-5; 7 nucleotides line up with TRBD1. There are 14 residues in the CDR3. Germline CDR1 SQVTM, CDR2 ANQGSEA. After removal of 6 bases from V and 1 base from J, the junction contained 8 bases not matched to a gene. The CDR3 protein is CSVNPRDSQETQYF. The CDR3 DNA sequence: TGCAGCGTAAACCCCCGGGACAGCCAAGAGACCCAGTACTTC. Filled out from reference TRBV29-1 and TRBJ2-5, the complete variable domain reads SAVISQKPSRDICQRGTSLTIQCQVDSQVTMMFWYRQQPGQSLTLIATANQGSEATYESGFVIDKFPISRPNLTFSTLTVSNMSPEDSSIYLCSVNPRDSQETQYFGPGTRLLVL.

This chain uses TRBV19 with TRBJ1-5; D uncertain. CDR1 and CDR2 from the germline V gene are LNHDA and SQIVND (reference sequence). V was cut by 1 base and J by 0 bases, with 7 bases left in between. The CDR3 runs 15 residues. DNA for the CDR3: TGTGCCAGTAGTATAGTCTCATATAGCAATCAGCCCCAGCATTTT. This encodes CASSIVSYSNQPQHF. Using reference TRBV19 and TRBJ1-5 for the parts outside the CDR3, the full variable domain is DGGITQSPKYLFRKEGQNVTLSCEQNLNHDAMYWYRQDPGQGLRLIYYSQIVNDFQKGDIAEGYSVSREKKESFPLTVTSAQKNPTAFYLCASSIVSYSNQPQHFGDGTRLSIL.

The rearrangement uses TRBV19 and TRBJ1-5; TRBD1 matches 8 bases. J gave up 0 bases and V 5 bases, and 6 bases lay outside the gene matches. The CDR3 is 16 amino acids. Germline CDR1 is LNHDA and CDR2 is SQIVND (reference sequence). The chain's CDR3 is CASSGQGPLSNQPQHF. The CDR3 bases are TGTGCCAGTAGTGGACAGGGCCCCCTTAGCAATCAGCCCCAGCATTTT.

The rearrangement uses TRBV3-1 (or the pseudogene TRBV3-2) and TRBJ1-1, with D tentatively TRBD1 (5 bases). The CDR3 has 14 amino acids. The V gene lost 4 bases and the J gene lost 3 bases, with 12 bases spanning the gap. CDR1 LGHDT and CDR2 YNNKEL come from the germline V gene (reference sequence). This CDR3 is CASSLLSGDTEAFF. For the CDR3, the DNA is TGTGCCAGCAGCCTGCTTTCGGGGGACACTGAAGCTTTCTTT.

This rearrangement joins TRBV5-1 to TRBJ2-2, with 12 bases fitting TRBD2. This CDR3 spans 15 amino acids. V lost 3 bases and J lost 4; bases outside the gene matches: 1. The germline V gene has CDR1 SGHRS and CDR2 YFSETQ. The CDR3 spells CASSSTSGSTGELFF. Here the CDR3 DNA reads TGCGCCAGCAGCTCGACTAGCGGGAGCACCGGGGAGCTGTTTTTT. The full variable domain, completed using reference TRBV5-1 and TRBJ2-2, is KAGVTQTPRYLIKTRGQQVTLSCSPISGHRSVSWYQQTPGQGLQFLFEYFSETQRNKGNFPGRFSGRQFSNSRSEMNVSTLELGDSALYLCASSSTSGSTGELFFGEGSRLTVL.

The chain combines TRBV15 with TRBJ2-3; D is possibly TRBD2 (5 bases). Germline CDR1 reads LNHNV; CDR2 reads YYDKDF (reference sequence). The ends were cut back, 0 bases at V and 0 bases at J, with 19 bases in the middle. The CDR3 has 19 residues. DNA for the CDR3: TGTGCCACCAGCAGAGACAAGAGAGATTGGGAGACTAGCACAGATACGCAGTATTTT. It translates to CATSRDKRDWETSTDTQYF.

This clone was observed once. The chain has TRBV7-9 and TRBJ1-2, with D unresolved. In germline, CDR1 is SEHNR, CDR2 FQNEAQ (reference sequence). V was cut by 3 bases and J by 8 bases, with 19 bases left in between. This CDR3 has 15 amino acids. For the CDR3, the DNA is TGTGCCAGCAGCTTGGAGGTTTCAGGCTATAACGGCTACACCTTC. This encodes CASSLEVSGYNGYTF.